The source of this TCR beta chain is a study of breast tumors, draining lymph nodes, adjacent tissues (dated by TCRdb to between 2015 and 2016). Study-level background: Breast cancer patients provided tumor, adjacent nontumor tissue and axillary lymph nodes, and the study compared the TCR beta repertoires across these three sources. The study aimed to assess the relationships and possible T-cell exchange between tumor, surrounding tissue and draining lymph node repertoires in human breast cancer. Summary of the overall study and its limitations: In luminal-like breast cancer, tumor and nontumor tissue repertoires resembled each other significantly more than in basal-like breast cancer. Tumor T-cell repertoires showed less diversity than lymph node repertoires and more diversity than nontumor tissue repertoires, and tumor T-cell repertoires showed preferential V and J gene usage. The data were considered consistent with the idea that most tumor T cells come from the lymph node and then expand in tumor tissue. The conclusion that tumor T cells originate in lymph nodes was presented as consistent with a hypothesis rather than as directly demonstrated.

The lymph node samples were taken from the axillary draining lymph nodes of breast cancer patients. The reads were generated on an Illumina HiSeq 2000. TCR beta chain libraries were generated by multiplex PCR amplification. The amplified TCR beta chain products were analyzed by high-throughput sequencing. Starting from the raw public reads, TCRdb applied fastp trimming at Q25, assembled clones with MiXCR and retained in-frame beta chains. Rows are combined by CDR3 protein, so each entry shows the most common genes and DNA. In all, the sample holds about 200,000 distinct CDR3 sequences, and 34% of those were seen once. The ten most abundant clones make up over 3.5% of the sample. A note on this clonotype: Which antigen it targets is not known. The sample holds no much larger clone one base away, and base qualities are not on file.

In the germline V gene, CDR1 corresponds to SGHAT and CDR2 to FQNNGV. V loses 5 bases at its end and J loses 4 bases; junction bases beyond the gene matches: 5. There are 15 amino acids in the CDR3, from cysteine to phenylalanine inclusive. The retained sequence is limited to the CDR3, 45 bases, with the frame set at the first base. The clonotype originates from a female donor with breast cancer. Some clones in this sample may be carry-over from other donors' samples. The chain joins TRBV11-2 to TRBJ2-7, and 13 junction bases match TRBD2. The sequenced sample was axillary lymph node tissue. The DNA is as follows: TGTGCCAGCAGCCCTTGGACTAGCGGGAGATACGAGCAGTACTTC. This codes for CASSPWTSGRYEQYF.